A selection of T cell receptor beta chains follows, all from one sample in a study of blood T cell repertoires in COVID-19. Assay: immunoSEQ multiplex PCR; the TCRdb copy retains only in-frame clones and omits some. Among 150,000 to 200,000 clones listed, 86% were seen once. The sample was peripheral blood. These receptors came from a man between 60 and 75 years old with acute or convalescent COVID-19. Each CDR3 is given with its conserved first and last residue. The D gene is left open where the match is weak. Some rows mark clone size as missing; the rest say once, few, many or name a class of expanded clone.

v_call	clone_size	d_call	j_call	cdr3_length	cdr3_nt	cdr3_aa
TRBV5-4	once	-	TRBJ2-5	14	TGTGCCAGCAGCCTCCCGGGCAGGGAAGAGACCCAGTACTTC	CASSLPGREETQYF
TRBV18	-	-	TRBJ1-1	15	TGTGCCAGCTCACCATTGGCGGGGGGTCTCACTGAAGCTTTCTTT	CASSPLAGGLTEAFF
TRBV6-5	-	-	TRBJ2-2	15	TGTGCCAGCATTGTCCACTTCGCGAACACCGGGGAGCTGTTTTTT	CASIVHFANTGELFF
TRBV18	-	-	TRBJ1-2	13	TGTGCCAGCTCACCAGGCCCTAACTATGGCTACACCTTC	CASSPGPNYGYTF
TRBV24-1	-	TRBD1	TRBJ1-3	17	TGTGCCACCAGTGAGAGCGGGACAGGGGATTGGGGAAACACCATATATTTT	CATSESGTGDWGNTIYF
TRBV5-1	-	-	TRBJ2-7	15	TGCGCCAGCAGCTTGGTCGGCGGGACTTCCTACGAGCAGTACTTC	CASSLVGGTSYEQYF
TRBV28	-	-	TRBJ1-6	15	TGTGCCAGCAGGCTCGGTTTACAGCGGAGTTCACCCCTCCACTTT	CASRLGLQRSSPLHF
TRBV18	-	-	TRBJ2-3	14	TGTGCCAGCTCACCCCAGAAAAGCACAGATACGCAGTATTTT	CASSPQKSTDTQYF
TRBV28	once	-	TRBJ1-2	12	TGTGCCAGCACGGCGGCGACCTATGGCTACACCTTC	CASTAATYGYTF
TRBV19	-	-	TRBJ2-1	14	TGTGCCAGTAGTAGGAGGGGCTCCTACAATGAGCAGTTCTTC	CASSRRGSYNEQFF
TRBV30	-	-	TRBJ1-3	16	TGTGCCTGGAGTGCAGGTATCAGGGGATCTGGAAACACCATATATTTT	CAWSAGIRGSGNTIYF
TRBV5-1	-	TRBD1	TRBJ1-3	16	TGCGCCAGCAGCTCCGGGCCAGGACAGGGTGGAAACACCATATATTTT	CASSSGPGQGGNTIYF
TRBV19	-	TRBD1	TRBJ1-2	18	TGTGCCAGCAATCCCGGGACAGGGGGCTTATCCACCCTCTATGGCTACACCTTC	CASNPGTGGLSTLYGYTF
TRBV7-9	-	TRBD1	TRBJ1-3	14	TGTGCCAGCAGTTTACAGGGGTCTGGAAACACCATATATTTT	CASSLQGSGNTIYF
TRBV2	few	-	TRBJ2-7	14	TGTGCCAGCAGTGAAGACAGGGGGGAGGGAGAGCAGTACTTC	CASSEDRGEGEQYF
TRBV7-3	-	-	TRBJ2-2	17	TGTGCCAGCAGCTTAGACGGTACTAGCCTGAACACCGGGGAGCTGTTTTTT	CASSLDGTSLNTGELFF
TRBV3-1/TRBV3-2	-	TRBD1	TRBJ1-4	15	TGTGCCAGCAGCCGGGACAGGGCCACTAATGAAAAACTGTTTTTT	CASSRDRATNEKLFF
TRBV9	-	-	TRBJ2-3	15	TGTGCCAGCAGCGTAGTATCCGGGGAGGCAGATACGCAGTATTTT	CASSVVSGEADTQYF
TRBV28	-	TRBD1	TRBJ1-5	14	TGTGCCAGCGCCCCAGGAGGGGGCGATCAGCCCCAGCATTTT	CASAPGGGDQPQHF
TRBV7-4	-	-	TRBJ1-5	16	TGTGCCAGCAGCTTAGAAAAGGAGGCCGGGAATCAGCCCCAGCATTTT	CASSLEKEAGNQPQHF
TRBV5-1	-	-	TRBJ1-3	13	TGCGCCAGCAGCTCTCTCCTTGGAAACACCATATATTTT	CASSSLLGNTIYF
TRBV28	-	TRBD1	TRBJ1-1	14	TGTGCCAGCAGCCCGGGACAGGCGAACACTGAAGCTTTCTTT	CASSPGQANTEAFF
TRBV13	-	TRBD1	TRBJ2-2	16	TGTGCCAGCAGCCCTGGCGCAGGGGGGAACACCGGGGAGCTGTTTTTT	CASSPGAGGNTGELFF
TRBV2	-	-	TRBJ1-5	14	TGTGCCAGCAGCGATCAGGGTTCCTGGCAGCCCCAGCATTTT	CASSDQGSWQPQHF
TRBV3-1/TRBV3-2	-	TRBD2	TRBJ2-1	17	TGTGCCAGCAGCCCAAGCGGGCTAGCGGGAGCACACAATGAGCAGTTCTTC	CASSPSGLAGAHNEQFF
TRBV7-9	-	TRBD1	TRBJ2-1	15	TGTGCCAGCAGCTCGAACAGGGGGAGCTACAATGAGCAGTTCTTC	CASSSNRGSYNEQFF
TRBV2	once	TRBD1	TRBJ1-4	16	TGTGCCAGCAGGGACTACCGACAGGGAATCAGTGAAAAACTGTTTTTT	CASRDYRQGISEKLFF
TRBV3-1/TRBV3-2	once	TRBD2	TRBJ2-3	15	TGTGCCAGCAGCCCGGGACTAGCGGGAACAGATACGCAGTATTTT	CASSPGLAGTDTQYF
TRBV6-5	once	TRBD2	TRBJ2-3	15	TGTGCCAGCGGAGGACTAGCGGGAGGATCAGATACGCAGTATTTT	CASGGLAGGSDTQYF